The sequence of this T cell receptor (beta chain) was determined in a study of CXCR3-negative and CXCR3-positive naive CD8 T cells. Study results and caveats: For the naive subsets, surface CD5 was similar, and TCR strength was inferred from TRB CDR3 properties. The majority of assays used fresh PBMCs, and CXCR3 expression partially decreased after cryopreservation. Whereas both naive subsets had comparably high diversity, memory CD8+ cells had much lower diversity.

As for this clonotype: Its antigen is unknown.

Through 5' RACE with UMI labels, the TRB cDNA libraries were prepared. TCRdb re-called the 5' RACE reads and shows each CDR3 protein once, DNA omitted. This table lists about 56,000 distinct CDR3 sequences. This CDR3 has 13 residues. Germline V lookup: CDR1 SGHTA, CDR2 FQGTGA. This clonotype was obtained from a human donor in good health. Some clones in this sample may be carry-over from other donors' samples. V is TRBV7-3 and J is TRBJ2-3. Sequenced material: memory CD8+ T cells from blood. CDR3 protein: CASSFPSADTQYF.